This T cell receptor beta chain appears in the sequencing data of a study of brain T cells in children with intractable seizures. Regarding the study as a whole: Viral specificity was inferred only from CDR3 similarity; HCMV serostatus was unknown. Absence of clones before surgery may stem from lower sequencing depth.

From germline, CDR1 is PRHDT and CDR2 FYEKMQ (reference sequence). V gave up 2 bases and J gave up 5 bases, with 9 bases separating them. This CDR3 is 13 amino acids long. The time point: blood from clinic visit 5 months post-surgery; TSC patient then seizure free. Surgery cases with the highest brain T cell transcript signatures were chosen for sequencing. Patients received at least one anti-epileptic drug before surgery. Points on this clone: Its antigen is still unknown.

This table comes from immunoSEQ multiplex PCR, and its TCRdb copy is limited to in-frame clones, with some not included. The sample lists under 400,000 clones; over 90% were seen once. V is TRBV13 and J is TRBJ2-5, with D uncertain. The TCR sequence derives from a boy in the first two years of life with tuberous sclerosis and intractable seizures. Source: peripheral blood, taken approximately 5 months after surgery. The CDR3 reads CASSLPSGETQYF. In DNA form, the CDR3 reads TGTGCCAGCAGCTTACCTAGTGGGGAGACCCAGTACTTC.